These 23 T cell receptor beta chains came from one sample sequenced in a study of T cell responses to AZD1222 COVID-19 vaccine. Sequencing was performed with immunoSEQ multiplex PCR; in TCRdb, only in-frame clones are kept and a portion is missing. This sample carries around 140,000 clones, approximately 91% of them seen once, and the ten largest clones take 1.5% to 2%. Specimen: peripheral blood, collected 28 days after the second AZD1222 dose. Receptors were obtained from an adult who received the AZD1222 COVID-19 vaccine.

The chain joins TRBV5-1 to TRBJ1-4, with D possibly TRBD1 on 6 matching bases. The CDR3 covers 14 residues. Per germline, CDR1 SGHRS and CDR2 YFSETQ. The germline V and J ends were trimmed by 4 bases and 4 bases, with 11 bases remaining between them. CDR3 sequence reads: CASSQDSVNEKLFF. CDR3 coding DNA: TGCGCCAGCAGCCAGGACAGCGTTAATGAAAAACTGTTTTTT.

This sequence joins TRBV18 and TRBJ1-6; no clear D. The V gene lost 1 base and the J gene lost 8 bases, with 6 bases spanning the gap. The CDR3 runs to 13 residues. Germline CDR1 reads KGHSH; CDR2 reads LQKENI. The CDR3 loop is CASSPLDDSPLHF. CDR3 in DNA: TGTGCCAGCTCACCACTAGATGATTCACCCCTCCACTTT.

The genes are TRBV2 and TRBJ2-7; TRBD2 might be the D (6 bases). Germline values: CDR1 SNHLY, CDR2 FYNNEI. The CDR3 totals 15 residues. V lost 6 bases to trimming and J lost 3 bases, with 18 bases between them. Here the CDR3 reads CASSPPGTRFYEQYF. The CDR3 nucleotides are TGTGCCAGCAGCCCCCCCGGGACTCGGTTCTACGAGCAGTACTTC.

The chain joins TRBV7-3 to TRBJ2-3, with D hard to call. Germline lookup yields CDR1 SGHTA and CDR2 FQGTGA. This CDR3 spans 13 amino acids. The V and J ends lost 4 bases and 2 bases respectively, with 7 bases between them. The CDR3, as DNA: TGTGCCAGCAGCTGGGCTCCCACAGATACGCAGTATTTT. Translating it yields CASSWAPTDTQYF.

Concerning this clone: Other DNA sequences from this sample encode an identical CDR3 as well. The chain carries TRBV18 and TRBJ1-3; unclear D gene. V gave up 0 bases and J gave up 4 bases, with 7 bases separating them. The CDR3 loop spans 14 amino acids. Germline V gene lookup returns CDR1 KGHSH and CDR2 LQKENI. The CDR3 loop reads CASSPPGVGNTIYF. For the CDR3, the DNA is TGTGCCAGCTCACCACCGGGCGTCGGAAACACCATATATTTT.

This clone was seen just once. The V call is TRBV25-1, the J call TRBJ1-5, with 7 positions matching TRBD1. Germline-derived CDR1 and CDR2 are MGHDK and SYGVNS. V lost 4 bases, J lost 6 bases, and 6 bases stayed unmatched. The CDR3 loop spans 14 amino acids. The CDR3 nucleotides read TGTGCCAGCAGTGTCACAGGGGCGTCTCAGCCCCAGCATTTT. Its protein is CASSVTGASQPQHF.

This clone was detected only once. The rearrangement joins TRBV18 to TRBJ2-7; unclear D gene. V was pared by 2 bases and J by 3 bases, with 8 bases between. The CDR3 sequence is 13 residues long. Germline CDR1 is KGHSH and CDR2 is LQKENI. CDR3 protein: CASSPASSYEQYV. CDR3 sequence (DNA): TGTGCCAGCTCACCAGCTTCTAGCTACGAGCAGTACGTC.

The rearrangement uses TRBV6-5 and TRBJ1-1; TRBD1 aligns across 9 bases. This CDR3 is built from 16 residues. CDR1 is MNHEY and CDR2 is SVGAGI in the germline V gene. The V gene end was trimmed by 1 base and the J gene end by 7 bases; junction bases not matched to a gene: 10. Here the CDR3 DNA reads TGTGCCAGCAGTTACTACCTACAGGGGGCTCGTGGTGAAGCTTTCTTT. As protein: CASSYYLQGARGEAFF.

CDR3 coding DNA: TGTGCCAGTAGTACACCACAGGGGGACTATGGCTACACCTTC. It specifies CASSTPQGDYGYTF. The chain links TRBV19 to TRBJ1-2; 8 nucleotides align to TRBD1. Germline V gives CDR1 LNHDA, CDR2 SQIVND (reference sequence). V trimming: 4 bases; J trimming: 3 bases; junction bases outside the gene matches: 4. The CDR3 has 14 residues.

This clone was seen once. The chain has TRBV19 and TRBJ1-2; TRBD1 matches 7 bases. CDR1 LNHDA and CDR2 SQIVND come from the germline V gene (reference sequence). J gave up 9 bases and V 9 bases, and 10 bases lay outside the gene matches. The CDR3 consists of 12 residues. The CDR3 DNA is TGTGCCAGCCTAAGAGCAGGGGGTAGCTACACCTTC. Translating it yields CASLRAGGSYTF.

The chain uses TRBV27 and TRBJ1-2; 10 nucleotides line up with TRBD1. The germline gives CDR1 MNHEY, CDR2 SMNVEV (reference sequence). This CDR3 spans 13 amino acids. The V gene end was trimmed by 6 bases and the J gene end by 8 bases; junction bases not matched to a gene: 6. CDR3 residues: CASSRTGGYGYTF. CDR3 nucleotide sequence: TGTGCCAGCAGCCGGACAGGGGGATACGGCTACACCTTC.

The genes are TRBV27 and TRBJ1-6; D call uncertain. Germline CDR1 reads MNHEY; CDR2 reads SMNVEV (reference sequence). Trimming pared 6 bases from V and 7 bases from J, leaving 7 bases between. This CDR3 spans 12 amino acids. Written as DNA, the CDR3 is TGTGCCAGCAGAAACCTAAATTCACCCCTCCACTTT. Its translation is CASRNLNSPLHF.

This rearrangement joins TRBV18 to TRBJ1-3; a weak D match, TRBD1 (6 bases). The V and J ends lost 0 bases and 4 bases respectively, with 13 bases between them. CDR3 length equals 16 residues. Germline CDR1 and CDR2: KGHSH and LQKENI. This chain's CDR3 is CASSPPSGGSGNTIYF. CDR3 nucleotide sequence: TGTGCCAGCTCACCACCGTCGGGGGGCTCCGGAAACACCATATATTTT.

This clone appeared a single time. The gene calls are TRBV19 and TRBJ1-4; perhaps TRBD1 as D (5 bases). This CDR3 comprises 14 residues. V was trimmed by 4 bases and J by 8 bases, leaving 14 bases between them. Germline V gives CDR1 LNHDA, CDR2 SQIVND (reference sequence). CDR3 region: CASSNGRVDEKLFF. DNA for the CDR3: TGTGCCAGTAGTAACGGCAGGGTAGACGAAAAACTGTTTTTT.

The chain couples TRBV9 to TRBJ2-1; 10 nucleotides align to TRBD1. Germline V gives CDR1 SGDLS, CDR2 YYNGEE. CDR3 length: 16 residues. V lost 3 bases and J lost 3; bases outside the gene matches: 6. The CDR3 nucleotides read TGTGCCAGCAGCGGGAACCGGGACAGGGGCTACAATGAGCAGTTCTTC. Translated, it gives CASSGNRDRGYNEQFF. Variable domain in full (rest from reference TRBV9 and TRBJ2-1): DSGVTQTPKHLITATGQRVTLRCSPRSGDLSVYWYQQSLDQGLQFLIQYYNGEERAKGNILERFSAQQFPDLHSELNLSSLELGDSALYFCASSGNRDRGYNEQFFGPGTRLTVL.

The genes are TRBV19 and TRBJ1-5; the match to TRBD1 covers 7 bases. The V and J ends lost 6 bases and 0 bases, in that order; junction bases with no gene match: 8. The CDR3 is 16 residues long. The germline V gene encodes CDR1 LNHDA and CDR2 SQIVND (reference sequence). CDR3 in amino acids: CASSDTGTVSNQPQHF. In DNA, the CDR3 is TGTGCCAGTAGCGACACCGGGACAGTTAGCAATCAGCCCCAGCATTTT. The whole variable domain, remainder taken from reference TRBV19 and TRBJ1-5, is DGGITQSPKYLFRKEGQNVTLSCEQNLNHDAMYWYRQDPGQGLRLIYYSQIVNDFQKGDIAEGYSVSREKKESFPLTVTSAQKNPTAFYLCASSDTGTVSNQPQHFGDGTRLSIL.

The gene calls are TRBV2 and TRBJ2-1; TRBD1 matches 8 bases. This CDR3 spans 15 amino acids. The germline gives CDR1 SNHLY, CDR2 FYNNEI. V lost 2 bases to trimming and J lost 8 bases; unmatched junction nucleotides: 8. The CDR3 coding sequence is TGTGCCAGCAGTGAAATAGGAGGACAGGGCCATGAGCAGTTCTTC. Translation: CASSEIGGQGHEQFF.

The chain combines TRBV29-1 with TRBJ1-3, with D hard to call. Germline-derived CDR1 and CDR2 are SQVTM and ANQGSEA. The V end lost 5 bases, the J end lost 0 bases, and 11 bases lay between the germline ends. The CDR3 runs 14 residues. For the CDR3, the DNA is TGCAGCGTTTACGTCGAGAGCTCTGGAAACACCATATATTTT. Translating it yields CSVYVESSGNTIYF.

This clone was observed a single time. The V gene is TRBV7-3, the J gene TRBJ2-1, with TRBD2 identical over 7 bases. CDR1 SGHTA and CDR2 FQGTGA come from the germline V gene. This CDR3 is built from 16 residues. J was trimmed by 6 bases and V by 0 bases; bases with no gene match: 8. The CDR3, as DNA: TGTGCCAGCAGCTTAACGAGGAGCGGGGTTCGCAATGAGCAGTTCTTC. It yields the protein CASSLTRSGVRNEQFF.

The sample holds one count of this clone. The chain uses TRBV2 and TRBJ2-3; D perhaps matches TRBD1 (6 bases). CDR1 and CDR2 from the germline V gene are SNHLY and FYNNEI. This CDR3 has 13 residues. Trimming stripped 4 bases from V and 5 bases from J, with 10 bases between. The CDR3 DNA reads TGTGCCAGCAGTGCCTGGGGGCGAGATACGCAGTATTTT. The encoded protein is CASSAWGRDTQYF.

The chain uses TRBV5-4 and TRBJ1-4; the match to TRBD1 covers 8 bases. The CDR3 spans 19 residues. Germline trimming cut 1 base from V and 2 bases from J; bases unmatched to any gene: 13. From germline, CDR1 is SGHNT and CDR2 YYREEE (reference sequence). This CDR3 reads CASSLNVAGGSSTNEKLFF. CDR3 nucleotides: TGTGCCAGCAGCTTGAATGTGGCAGGGGGCAGTTCCACTAATGAAAAACTGTTTTTT.

The chain is built from TRBV28 and TRBJ2-1, with 9 nucleotides matching TRBD1. The CDR3 extends over 14 amino acids. The V gene end was trimmed by 6 bases and the J gene end by 2 bases; junction bases not matched to a gene: 2. In germline, CDR1 is MDHEN, CDR2 SYDVKM. The CDR3 sequence: CASRGQGTYNEQFF. CDR3 nucleotides: TGTGCCAGCAGAGGACAGGGGACCTACAATGAGCAGTTCTTC.

The chain carries TRBV4-1 and TRBJ1-2; D is unresolved. The V end was cut by 2 bases, the J end by 6 bases, with 16 bases between. Germline V gene lookup returns CDR1 MGHRA and CDR2 YSYEKL. The CDR3 runs to 15 residues. The CDR3 DNA reads TGCGCCAGCAGCCAACCTACGGGCACTCGAGATGGCTACACCTTC. It is translated as CASSQPTGTRDGYTF.